The source of this T cell receptor beta chain is a study of T cell responses to AZD1222 COVID-19 vaccine. The V end was cut by 5 bases, the J end by 2 bases, with 18 bases between. The CDR3 is 16 residues long. Germline V lookup: CDR1 SGHAT, CDR2 FQNNGV. The table came from immunoSEQ multiplex PCR; TCRdb's copy has only in-frame clones and leaves some out. Here the sample spans 150,000 to 200,000 clones, more than 75% being singletons. The chain employs TRBV11-2 and TRBJ2-5, with D possibly being TRBD2 (7 bases). The sequence derives from an adult in good health. The sequences come from peripheral blood, collected on day 0 of MenACWY control vaccination. The CDR3 loop reads CASSPEGGGAQETQYF. CDR3 in DNA: TGTGCCAGCAGCCCCGAGGGGGGAGGGGCGCAAGAGACCCAGTACTTC. The entire variable domain, with the rest obtained from reference TRBV11-2 and TRBJ2-5, is as follows: EAGVAQSPRYKIIEKRQSVAFWCNPISGHATLYWYQQILGQGPKLLIQFQNNGVVDDSQLPKDRFSAERLKGVDSTLKIQPAKLEDSAVYLCASSPEGGGAQETQYFGPGTRLLVL.